These T cell receptor beta chains were read from a single sample in a study of vaccination effects on CD4 cells after COVID-19. Measured with immunoSEQ multiplex PCR; TCRdb has only the in-frame clones, and not every one. The table includes about 46,000 clones, 65% to 75% detected once. The antigens these receptors bind are not known. This sample comprised CD4+ T cells from PBMCs cultured without peptide, obtained after COVID-19 vaccination. These receptors all stem from a human donor who had a prior SARS-CoV-2 infection. Both conserved end residues are part of each CDR3. Fields, in order: J gene, V gene, CDR3 protein.

>TRBJ1-4|TRBV18
CASSPRGTNEKLFF
>TRBJ2-2|TRBV29-1
CSVERLAGGRGELFF
>TRBJ2-5|TRBV6-5
CASSYSASRETQYF
>TRBJ2-1|TRBV24-1
CASSTSGNYNEQFF
>TRBJ1-1|TRBV9
CASSVSFGPNTEAFF
>TRBJ1-2|TRBV10-3
CAISEPDRSYGYTF
>TRBJ1-2|TRBV3-1/TRBV3-2
CASSQDRGDGYTF
>TRBJ1-4|TRBV6-5
CASRVATNEKLFF
>TRBJ1-6|TRBV4-1
CASSQGIASSYNSPLHF
>TRBJ1-6|TRBV6-1
CATPRGDSYNSPLHF
>TRBJ1-2|TRBV7-9
CASREQGFNYGYTF
>TRBJ2-3|TRBV28
CASSPPLDTQYF
>TRBJ2-5|TRBV7-8
CASSLGLLAGGGQETQYF
>TRBJ1-6|TRBV2
CASSAEGVSPLHF
>TRBJ1-1|TRBV6-6
CASSYPATEAFF
>TRBJ1-2|TRBV7-9
CASSLAGRSYTF
>TRBJ2-7|TRBV19
CASSRAGQFSYEQYF